This TCR beta chain derives from a study of tumor and adjacent non-tumor tissue in lung cancer. About the study: There were approximately twelve adenocarcinoma, 2 squamous cell carcinoma and 1 small cell lung cancer cases. Stage I to III disease affected roughly ten men and roughly five women aged roughly 31 to 80.

A remark on this clonotype: Its target is not known.

Findings of the study overall: Compared with tumor, normal lung showed significantly lower TCR diversity.

The library came from three nested PCR rounds adapted from ARM-PCR protocols. TCRdb reprocessed the multiplex PCR reads via MiXCR and lists one record per CDR3 protein. The sample contains under 250,000 distinct CDR3 sequences, around 71% of which appear only once. V lost 4 bases and J lost 3; bases outside the gene matches: 5. Germline V gene data show CDR1 as MNHEY and CDR2 as SVGAGI. This CDR3 has 15 amino acids. No cell sorting was done before RNA was extracted from the tissue. Donors were chemotherapy-naive, newly diagnosed lung cancer surgical patients in China, August–November 2014. Sequenced: lung tumor tissue. The V call is TRBV6-5, the J call TRBJ2-7, with 11 bases aligning to TRBD2. This receptor was identified in a man in his sixties with non-small cell lung cancer. This CDR3 is CASSLLAGVSYEQYF. CDR3 nucleotides: TGTGCCAGCAGTTTACTAGCGGGAGTGAGCTACGAGCAGTACTTC.